This note documents a single T cell receptor beta chain sequence. Its matching antigen is unknown. Germline values: CDR1 MDHEN, CDR2 SYDVKM. The CDR3 loop spans 18 amino acids. After removal of 3 bases from V and 8 bases from J, the junction contained 18 bases not matched to a gene. The sample comes from a study of OX40 agonist ivuxolimab in advanced cancers. Findings of the study overall: Clonal expansion among partial responders at 0.1-3.0 mg/kg ranked near the lowest.

Assay: immunoSEQ multiplex PCR; the TCRdb copy retains only in-frame clones and omits some. The table has around 75,000 clones, roughly 80% seen once. The source was CD4+ or CD8+ T cells sorted from blood, collected in a trial of the OX40 agonist ivuxolimab. The receptor comes from an adult with an advanced solid tumor such as melanoma, head and neck, liver or kidney cancer. V and J are TRBV28 and TRBJ1-4; the match to TRBD1 covers 7 bases. The CDR3 sequence is CASSFGQDRLQAREKLFF. In nucleotides, the CDR3 is TGTGCCAGCAGTTTTGGACAGGATCGCCTCCAGGCGAGGGAAAAACTGTTTTTT.